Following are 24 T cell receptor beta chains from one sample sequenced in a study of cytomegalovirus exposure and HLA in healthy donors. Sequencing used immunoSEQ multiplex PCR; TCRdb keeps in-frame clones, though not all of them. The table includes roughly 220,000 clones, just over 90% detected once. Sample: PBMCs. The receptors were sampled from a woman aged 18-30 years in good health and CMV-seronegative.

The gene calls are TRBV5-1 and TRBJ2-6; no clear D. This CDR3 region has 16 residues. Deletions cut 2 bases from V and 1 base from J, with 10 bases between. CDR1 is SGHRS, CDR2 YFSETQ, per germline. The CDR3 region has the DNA TGCGCCAGCAGCTTTACAGCCTATTCTGGGGCCAACGTCCTGACTTTC. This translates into CASSFTAYSGANVLTF.

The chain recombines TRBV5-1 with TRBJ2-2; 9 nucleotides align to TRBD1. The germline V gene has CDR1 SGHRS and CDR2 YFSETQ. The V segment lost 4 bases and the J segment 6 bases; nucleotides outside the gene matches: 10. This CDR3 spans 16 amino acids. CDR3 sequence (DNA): TGCGCCAGCAGCATATTGACAGGGGGTCTAGCCGGGGAGCTGTTTTTT. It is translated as CASSILTGGLAGELFF.

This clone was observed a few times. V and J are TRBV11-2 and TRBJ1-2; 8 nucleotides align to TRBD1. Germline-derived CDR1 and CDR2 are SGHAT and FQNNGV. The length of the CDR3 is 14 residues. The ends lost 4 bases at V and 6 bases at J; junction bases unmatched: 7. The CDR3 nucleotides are TGTGCCAGCAGCTCGGGAATACAGGGGGATGGCTACACCTTC. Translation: CASSSGIQGDGYTF.

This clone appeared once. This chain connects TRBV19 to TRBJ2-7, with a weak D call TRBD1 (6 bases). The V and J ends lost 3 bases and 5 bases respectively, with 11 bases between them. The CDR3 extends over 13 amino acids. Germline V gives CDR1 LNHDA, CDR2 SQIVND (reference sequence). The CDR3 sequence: CASSMSGGHEQYF. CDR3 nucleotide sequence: TGTGCCAGTAGTATGAGTGGGGGCCACGAGCAGTACTTC. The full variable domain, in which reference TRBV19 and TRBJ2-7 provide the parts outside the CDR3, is DGGITQSPKYLFRKEGQNVTLSCEQNLNHDAMYWYRQDPGQGLRLIYYSQIVNDFQKGDIAEGYSVSREKKESFPLTVTSAQKNPTAFYLCASSMSGGHEQYFGPGTRLTVT.

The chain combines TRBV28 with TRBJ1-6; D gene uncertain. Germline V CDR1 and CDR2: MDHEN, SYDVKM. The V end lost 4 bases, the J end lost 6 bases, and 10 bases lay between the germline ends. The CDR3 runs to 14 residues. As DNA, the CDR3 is TGTGCCAGCAGTTCTAAGCTACCTAATTCACCCCTCCACTTT. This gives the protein CASSSKLPNSPLHF.

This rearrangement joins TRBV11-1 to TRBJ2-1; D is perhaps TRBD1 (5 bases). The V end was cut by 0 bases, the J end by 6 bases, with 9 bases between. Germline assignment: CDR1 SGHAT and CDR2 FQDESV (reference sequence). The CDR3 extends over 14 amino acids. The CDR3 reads CASSLAGRGNEQFF. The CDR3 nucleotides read TGTGCCAGCAGCTTAGCGGGAAGGGGCAATGAGCAGTTCTTC.

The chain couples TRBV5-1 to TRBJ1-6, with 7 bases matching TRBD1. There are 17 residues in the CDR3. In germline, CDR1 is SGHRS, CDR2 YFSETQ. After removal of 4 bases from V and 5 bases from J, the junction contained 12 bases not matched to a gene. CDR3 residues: CASSARTGTDNNSPLHF. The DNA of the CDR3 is TGCGCCAGCAGCGCGAGAACGGGGACAGACAATAATTCACCCCTCCACTTT.

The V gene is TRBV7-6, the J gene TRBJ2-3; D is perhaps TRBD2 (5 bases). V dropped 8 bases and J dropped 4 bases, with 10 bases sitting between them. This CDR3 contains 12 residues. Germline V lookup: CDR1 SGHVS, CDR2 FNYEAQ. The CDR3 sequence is CASRGAADTQYF. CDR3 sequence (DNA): TGTGCCAGCCGGGGAGCGGCAGATACGCAGTATTTT.

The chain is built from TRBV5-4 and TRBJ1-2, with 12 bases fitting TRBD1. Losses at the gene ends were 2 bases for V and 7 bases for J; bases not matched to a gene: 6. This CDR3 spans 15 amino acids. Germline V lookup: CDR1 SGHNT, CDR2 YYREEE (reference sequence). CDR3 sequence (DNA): TGTGCCAGCAGCTTACAGGGACAGGGGGCTGGTGGCTACACCTTC. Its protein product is CASSLQGQGAGGYTF.

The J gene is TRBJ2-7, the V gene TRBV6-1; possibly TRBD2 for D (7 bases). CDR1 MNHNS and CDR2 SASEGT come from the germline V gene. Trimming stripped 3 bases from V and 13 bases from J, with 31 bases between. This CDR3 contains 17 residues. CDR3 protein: CASSETRGRAFPRGAYF. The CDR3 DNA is TGTGCCAGCAGTGAGACCAGGGGACGAGCGTTTCCCCGGGGGGCCTACTTC.

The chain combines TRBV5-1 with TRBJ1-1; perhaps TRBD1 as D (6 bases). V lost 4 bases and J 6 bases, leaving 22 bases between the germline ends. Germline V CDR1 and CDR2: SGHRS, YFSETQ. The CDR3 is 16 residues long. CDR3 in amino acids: CASSKAGDPDVPEAFF. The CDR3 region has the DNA TGCGCCAGCAGCAAGGCAGGGGACCCTGATGTGCCTGAAGCTTTCTTT.

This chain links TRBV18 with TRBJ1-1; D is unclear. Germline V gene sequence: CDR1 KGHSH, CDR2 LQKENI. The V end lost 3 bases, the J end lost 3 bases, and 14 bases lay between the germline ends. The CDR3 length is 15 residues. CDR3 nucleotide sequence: TGTGCCAGCTCACCGAGGGAAGGAAGGGACACTGAAGCTTTCTTT. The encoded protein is CASSPREGRDTEAFF.

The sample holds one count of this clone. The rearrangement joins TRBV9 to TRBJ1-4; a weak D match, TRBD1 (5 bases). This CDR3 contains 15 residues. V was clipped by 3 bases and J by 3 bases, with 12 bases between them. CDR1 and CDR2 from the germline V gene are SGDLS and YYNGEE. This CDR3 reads CASSEGNRANEKLFF. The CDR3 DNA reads TGTGCCAGCAGCGAGGGGAACCGGGCTAATGAAAAACTGTTTTTT. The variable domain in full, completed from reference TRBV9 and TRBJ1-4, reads DSGVTQTPKHLITATGQRVTLRCSPRSGDLSVYWYQQSLDQGLQFLIQYYNGEERAKGNILERFSAQQFPDLHSELNLSSLELGDSALYFCASSEGNRANEKLFFGSGTQLSVL.

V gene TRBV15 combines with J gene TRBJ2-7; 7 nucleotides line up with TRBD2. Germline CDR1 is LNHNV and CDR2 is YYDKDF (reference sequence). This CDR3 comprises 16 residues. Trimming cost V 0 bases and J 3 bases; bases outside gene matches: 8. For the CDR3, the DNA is TGTGCCACCAGCAGAGATGGGGGGGACTCCGGCTACGAGCAGTACTTC. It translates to CATSRDGGDSGYEQYF.

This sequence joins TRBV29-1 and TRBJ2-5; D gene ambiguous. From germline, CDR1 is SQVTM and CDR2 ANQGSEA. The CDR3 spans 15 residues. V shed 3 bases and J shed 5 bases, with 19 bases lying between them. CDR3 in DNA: TGCAGCGTTGATCCCCCCACCACAACCGGGGAGACCCAGTACTTC. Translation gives CSVDPPTTTGETQYF.

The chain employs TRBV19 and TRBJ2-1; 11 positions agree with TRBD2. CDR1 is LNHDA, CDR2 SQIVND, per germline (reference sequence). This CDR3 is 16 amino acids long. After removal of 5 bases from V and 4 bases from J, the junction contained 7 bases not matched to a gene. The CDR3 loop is CASSSRLAGIYNEQFF. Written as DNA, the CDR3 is TGTGCCAGTAGTTCCCGACTAGCGGGAATTTACAATGAGCAGTTCTTC.

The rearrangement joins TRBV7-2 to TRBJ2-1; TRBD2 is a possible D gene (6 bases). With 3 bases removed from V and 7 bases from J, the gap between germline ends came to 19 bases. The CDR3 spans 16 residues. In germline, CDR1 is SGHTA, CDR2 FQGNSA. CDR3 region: CASSFSGPRVGNEQFF. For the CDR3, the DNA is TGTGCCAGCAGCTTTAGCGGCCCGAGAGTAGGAAATGAGCAGTTCTTC.

The CDR3 sequence: CAWSRDSPYGYTF. The CDR3 DNA sequence: TGTGCCTGGAGCCGCGACAGTCCCTATGGCTACACCTTC. The chain links TRBV30 to TRBJ1-2, with a possible D match to TRBD1 (5 bases). Germline assignment: CDR1 GTSNPN and CDR2 SVGIG (reference sequence). The CDR3 runs to 13 residues. V gave up 3 bases and J gave up 4 bases, with 12 bases separating them.

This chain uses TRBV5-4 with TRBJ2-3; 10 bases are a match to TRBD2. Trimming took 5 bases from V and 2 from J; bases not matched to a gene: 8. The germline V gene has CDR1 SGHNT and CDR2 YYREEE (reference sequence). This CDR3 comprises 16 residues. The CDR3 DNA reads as TGTGCCAGCAGAGCCGGACTAGCGGACCCCACAGATACGCAGTATTTT. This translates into CASRAGLADPTDTQYF.

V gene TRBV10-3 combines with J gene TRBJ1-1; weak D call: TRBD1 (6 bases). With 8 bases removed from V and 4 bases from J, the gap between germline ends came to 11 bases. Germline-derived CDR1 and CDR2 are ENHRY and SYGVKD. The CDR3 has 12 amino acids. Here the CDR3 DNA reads TGTGCCATCGCCCCAGGGGCCACTGAAGCTTTCTTT. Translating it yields CAIAPGATEAFF.

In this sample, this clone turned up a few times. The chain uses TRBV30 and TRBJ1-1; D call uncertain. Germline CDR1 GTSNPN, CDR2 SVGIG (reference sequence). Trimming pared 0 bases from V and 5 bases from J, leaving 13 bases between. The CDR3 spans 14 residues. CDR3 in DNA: TGTGCCTGGAGTGTTGGGCCTCCCGTGACTGAAGCTTTCTTT. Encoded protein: CAWSVGPPVTEAFF.

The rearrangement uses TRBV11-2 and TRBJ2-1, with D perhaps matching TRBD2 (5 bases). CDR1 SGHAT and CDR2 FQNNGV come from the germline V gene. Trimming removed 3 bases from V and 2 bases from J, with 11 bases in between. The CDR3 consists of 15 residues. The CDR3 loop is CASSLPPGTYNEQFF. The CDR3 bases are TGTGCCAGCAGCTTGCCCCCGGGGACCTACAATGAGCAGTTCTTC.

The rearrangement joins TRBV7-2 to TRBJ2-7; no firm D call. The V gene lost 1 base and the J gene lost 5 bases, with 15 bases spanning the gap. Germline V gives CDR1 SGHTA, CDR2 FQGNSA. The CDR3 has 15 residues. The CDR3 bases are TGTGCCAGCAGCTTAGGTTTCCTCCGGGTAGACGAGCAGTACTTC. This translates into CASSLGFLRVDEQYF. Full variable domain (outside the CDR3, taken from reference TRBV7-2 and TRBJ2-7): GAGVSQSPSNKVTEKGKDVELRCDPISGHTALYWYRQSLGQGLEFLIYFQGNSAPDKSGLPSDRFSAERTGGSVSTLTIQRTQQEDSAVYLCASSLGFLRVDEQYFGPGTRLTVT.

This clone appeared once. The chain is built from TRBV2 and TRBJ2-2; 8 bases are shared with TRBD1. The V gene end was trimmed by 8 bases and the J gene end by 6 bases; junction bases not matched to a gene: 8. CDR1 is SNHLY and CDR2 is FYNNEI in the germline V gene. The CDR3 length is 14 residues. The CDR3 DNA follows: TGTGCCAGCCACTCGGGCAGGGGGCCCGGGGAGCTGTTTTTT. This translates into CASHSGRGPGELFF.